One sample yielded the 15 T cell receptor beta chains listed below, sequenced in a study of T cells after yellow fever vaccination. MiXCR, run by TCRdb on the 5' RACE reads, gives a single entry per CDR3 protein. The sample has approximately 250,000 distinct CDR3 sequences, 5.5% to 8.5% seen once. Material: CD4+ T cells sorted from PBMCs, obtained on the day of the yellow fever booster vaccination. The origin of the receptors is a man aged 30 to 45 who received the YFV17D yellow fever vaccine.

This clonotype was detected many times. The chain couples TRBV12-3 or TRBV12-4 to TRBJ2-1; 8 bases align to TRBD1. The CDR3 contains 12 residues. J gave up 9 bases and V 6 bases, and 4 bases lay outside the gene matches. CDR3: CASRQGVAEQFF. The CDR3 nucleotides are TGTGCCAGCAGACAGGGGGTCGCTGAGCAGTTCTTC.

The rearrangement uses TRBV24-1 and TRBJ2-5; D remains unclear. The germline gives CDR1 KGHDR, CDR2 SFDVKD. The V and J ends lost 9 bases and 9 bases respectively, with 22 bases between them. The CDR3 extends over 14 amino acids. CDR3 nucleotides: TGTGCCACCTCAACTTCAGGAACAGCAGGCCCCCAGTACTTC. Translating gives CATSTSGTAGPQYF.

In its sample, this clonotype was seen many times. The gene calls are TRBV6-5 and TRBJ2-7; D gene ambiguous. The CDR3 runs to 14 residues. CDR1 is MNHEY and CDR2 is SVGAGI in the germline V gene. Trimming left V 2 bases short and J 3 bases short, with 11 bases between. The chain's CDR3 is CASSYGLEFYEQYF. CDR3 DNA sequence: TGTGCCAGCAGTTACGGCTTGGAGTTCTACGAGCAGTACTTC.

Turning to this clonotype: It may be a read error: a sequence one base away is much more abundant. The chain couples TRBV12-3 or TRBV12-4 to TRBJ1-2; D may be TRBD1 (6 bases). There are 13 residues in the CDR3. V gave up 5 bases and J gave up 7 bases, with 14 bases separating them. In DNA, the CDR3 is TGTGCCAGCAGTGTGACAGGTCAGGGTGGCTACACCTTC. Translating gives CASSVTGQGGYTF.

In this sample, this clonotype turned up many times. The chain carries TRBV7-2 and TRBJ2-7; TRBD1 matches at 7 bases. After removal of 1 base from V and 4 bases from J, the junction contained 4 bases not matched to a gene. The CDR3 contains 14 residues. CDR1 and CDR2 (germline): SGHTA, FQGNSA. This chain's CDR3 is CASSLGAGGYEQYF. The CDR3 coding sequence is TGTGCCAGCAGCTTAGGGGCAGGGGGTTACGAGCAGTACTTC.

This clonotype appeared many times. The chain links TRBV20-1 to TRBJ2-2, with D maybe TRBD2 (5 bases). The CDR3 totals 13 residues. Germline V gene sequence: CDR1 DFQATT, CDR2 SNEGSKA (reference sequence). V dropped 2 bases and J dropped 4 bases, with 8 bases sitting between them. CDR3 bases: TGCAGTGCTAGAACGAGCGGCACCGGGGAGCTGTTTTTT. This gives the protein CSARTSGTGELFF.

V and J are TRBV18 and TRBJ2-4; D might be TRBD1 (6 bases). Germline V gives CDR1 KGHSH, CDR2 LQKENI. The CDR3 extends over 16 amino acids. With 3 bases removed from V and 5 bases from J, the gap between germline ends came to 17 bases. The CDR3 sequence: CASSPIIGQNENIQYF. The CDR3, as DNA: TGTGCCAGCTCACCGATAATTGGACAGAACGAAAACATTCAGTACTTC.

CDR3 loop: CASSLKPDNQPQHF. For the CDR3, the DNA is TGTGCCAGCAGCCTCAAACCAGACAATCAGCCCCAGCATTTT. The chain links TRBV3-1 to TRBJ1-5; D gene ambiguous. CDR1 is LGHDT, CDR2 YNNKEL, per germline (reference sequence). With 4 bases removed from V and 3 bases from J, the gap between germline ends came to 10 bases. The CDR3 runs to 14 residues.

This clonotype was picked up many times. The CDR3: CASSLVRTDTDTQYF. The CDR3 region has the DNA TGTGCCAGCAGTTTAGTTCGGACAGACACAGATACGCAGTATTTT. The chain carries TRBV12-3 or TRBV12-4 and TRBJ2-3; D possibly corresponds to TRBD1 (6 bases). V was shortened by 1 base and J by 2 bases, with 10 bases between the two germline ends. The CDR3 spans 15 residues.

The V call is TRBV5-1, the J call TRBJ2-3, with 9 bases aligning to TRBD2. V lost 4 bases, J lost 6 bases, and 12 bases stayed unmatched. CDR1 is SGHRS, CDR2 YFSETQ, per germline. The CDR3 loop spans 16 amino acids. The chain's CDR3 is CASSMGGLAVTDTQYF. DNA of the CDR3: TGCGCCAGCAGCATGGGGGGACTAGCAGTTACGGATACGCAGTATTTT.

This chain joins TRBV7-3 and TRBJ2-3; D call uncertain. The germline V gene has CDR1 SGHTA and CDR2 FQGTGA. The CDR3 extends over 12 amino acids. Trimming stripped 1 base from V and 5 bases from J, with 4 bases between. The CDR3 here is CASSLNEDTQYF. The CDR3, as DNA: TGTGCCAGCAGCTTAAATGAAGATACGCAGTATTTT.

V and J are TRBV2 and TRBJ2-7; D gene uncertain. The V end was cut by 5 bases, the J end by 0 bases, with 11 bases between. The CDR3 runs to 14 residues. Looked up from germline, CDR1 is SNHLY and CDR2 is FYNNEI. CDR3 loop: CASSKSPSSYEQYF. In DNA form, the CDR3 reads TGTGCCAGCAGTAAAAGTCCCAGCTCCTACGAGCAGTACTTC.

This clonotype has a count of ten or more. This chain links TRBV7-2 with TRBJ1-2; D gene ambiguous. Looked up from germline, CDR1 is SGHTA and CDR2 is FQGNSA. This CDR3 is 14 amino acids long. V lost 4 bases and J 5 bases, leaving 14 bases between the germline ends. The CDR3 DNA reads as TGTGCCAGCAGCTCGCGGAGACTCTCGTATGGCTACACCTTC. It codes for CASSSRRLSYGYTF.

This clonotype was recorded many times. The chain's CDR3 is CASTEAPGGRYNEQFF. In DNA form, the CDR3 reads TGTGCCAGCACCGAAGCCCCGGGAGGGCGCTACAATGAGCAGTTCTTC. The chain joins TRBV6-2 or TRBV6-3 to TRBJ2-1, with 8 bases aligning to TRBD2. This CDR3 comprises 16 residues. J gave up 3 bases and V 7 bases, and 11 bases lay outside the gene matches. Germline V lookup: CDR1 MNHEY, CDR2 SVGEGT.

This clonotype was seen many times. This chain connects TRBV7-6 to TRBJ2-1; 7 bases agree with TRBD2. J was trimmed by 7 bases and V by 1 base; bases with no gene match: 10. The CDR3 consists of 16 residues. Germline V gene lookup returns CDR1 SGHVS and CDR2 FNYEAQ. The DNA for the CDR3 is TGTGCCAGCAGCTTAGTTGGTCGTTTGGGGGGGAATGAGCAGTTCTTC. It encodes CASSLVGRLGGNEQFF.